The 32 T cell receptor beta chains given below trace back to one sample, sequenced in a study of T cells in Graves' hyperthyroidism and ophthalmopathy. From RNA transcripts, TCR beta CDR3 regions were amplified. First-round RT-PCR targeting the TCR CDR3 was performed with the HTBI primer set. MiXCR, applied by TCRdb to the multiplex PCR reads, yields one record per CDR3 protein. This table has some 720,000 distinct CDR3 sequences, roughly 17% appearing once. The material sequenced was blood. The receptors were sampled from a man aged 18 to 30 with Graves' hyperthyroidism.

The rearrangement uses TRBV20-1 and TRBJ2-7; no definite D call. Germline-derived CDR1 and CDR2 are DFQATT and SNEGSKA (reference sequence). The CDR3 is 12 amino acids. The V gene lost 0 bases and the J gene lost 6 bases, with 9 bases spanning the gap. The DNA of the CDR3 is TGCAGTGCTAGAGATGTGGGTGGCGAGCAGTACTTC. It translates to CSARDVGGEQYF.

This clonotype was counted at least ten times. This chain links TRBV12-3 or TRBV12-4 with TRBJ1-1; D perhaps matches TRBD1 (5 bases). The CDR3 consists of 18 residues. Trimming stripped 8 bases from V and 1 base from J, with 26 bases between. The DNA of the CDR3 is TGTGCCAGCCTCAGTAGGGGCGGTTTTGGGAACCCGAACACTGAAGCTTTCTTT. It codes for CASLSRGGFGNPNTEAFF.

This clonotype came up many times. V is TRBV11-1 and J is TRBJ1-1; 7 positions agree with TRBD1. CDR3 length: 14 amino acids. CDR1 and CDR2 (germline): SGHAT, FQDESV (reference sequence). Trimming removed 5 bases from V and 5 bases from J; junction bases left unmatched: 8. The CDR3 sequence is CASSLDRVGTEAFF. The CDR3 DNA reads TGTGCCAGCAGCCTCGACAGGGTGGGAACTGAAGCTTTCTTT.

This clonotype was counted at least ten times. In DNA, the CDR3 is TGCAGTGCTAGGGGGGCAGAAGAGACCCAGTACTTC. It specifies CSARGAEETQYF. This rearrangement joins TRBV20-1 to TRBJ2-5, with D perhaps TRBD1 (6 bases). Trimming shortened V by 3 bases and J by 3 bases, and 8 bases separated the two germline ends. This CDR3 has 12 residues. The V gene's germline CDR1 is DFQATT and CDR2 SNEGSKA (reference sequence).

The chain recombines TRBV29-1 with TRBJ2-7; D uncertain. V was trimmed by 7 bases and J by 0 bases, leaving 10 bases between them. There are 12 residues in the CDR3. Germline values: CDR1 SQVTM, CDR2 ANQGSEA. CDR3 in DNA: TGCAGCGCCGCGGACGTCTCCTACGAGCAGTACTTC. This translates into CSAADVSYEQYF.

A few counts support this clonotype. The chain employs TRBV9 and TRBJ2-5, with 9 nucleotides matching TRBD2. CDR1 is SGDLS and CDR2 is YYNGEE in the germline V gene. The CDR3 is 16 residues long. The J segment lost 1 base and the V segment lost 4 bases, leaving 8 bases of the junction unmatched. The chain's CDR3 is CASSSGLAGFQETQYF. The DNA of the CDR3 is TGTGCCAGCAGCTCAGGGCTAGCGGGGTTCCAAGAGACCCAGTACTTC.

CDR3 in amino acids: CASRFRGSGELFF. CDR3 nucleotide sequence: TGTGCCAGCAGATTCAGGGGGTCCGGGGAGCTGTTTTTT. The chain uses TRBV7-6 and TRBJ2-2; 7 bases align to TRBD1. J was trimmed by 6 bases and V by 6 bases; bases with no gene match: 4. The CDR3 covers 13 residues. Germline V gene lookup returns CDR1 SGHVS and CDR2 FNYEAQ.

This clonotype occurred many times. This chain links TRBV2 with TRBJ1-1, with TRBD1 matching 9 bases. The CDR3 covers 15 residues. The J segment lost 6 bases and the V segment lost 2 bases, leaving 7 bases of the junction unmatched. CDR1 is SNHLY and CDR2 is FYNNEI in the germline V gene. The CDR3 loop is CASSELGQGPSEAFF. As DNA, the CDR3 is TGTGCCAGCAGTGAATTGGGACAGGGTCCCTCTGAAGCTTTCTTT.

This clonotype was seen ten or more times. The chain combines TRBV12-5 with TRBJ2-7; a weak D match, TRBD1 (6 bases). The CDR3 has 16 residues. The V gene's germline CDR1 is LGHNT and CDR2 FRNRAP. Deletions cut 3 bases from V and 2 bases from J, with 17 bases between. The CDR3, as DNA: TGTGCTAGTGGTTTCCACTTGACAGGCCTACCCTACGAGCAGTACTTC. Translated, it gives CASGFHLTGLPYEQYF.

The V call is TRBV28, the J call TRBJ1-5; TRBD1 agrees at 7 bases. The CDR3 consists of 15 residues. J was trimmed by 4 bases and V by 0 bases; bases with no gene match: 3. Germline V lookup: CDR1 MDHEN, CDR2 SYDVKM. The CDR3 is CASSLWGQTNQPQHF. CDR3 sequence (DNA): TGTGCCAGCAGTTTATGGGGACAGACTAATCAGCCCCAGCATTTT.

The chain joins TRBV27 to TRBJ2-2, with 9 nucleotides matching TRBD2. The CDR3 is 14 amino acids. Germline V CDR1 and CDR2: MNHEY, SMNVEV (reference sequence). V lost 10 bases and J lost 5; bases outside the gene matches: 8. CDR3 residues: CATGGLAGTGELFF. The CDR3 DNA is TGTGCCACCGGAGGGCTAGCGGGAACCGGGGAGCTGTTTTTT.

The CDR3 protein is CASSYGQLNYGYTF. Here the CDR3 DNA reads TGTGCCAGCAGTTACGGGCAGCTCAACTATGGCTACACCTTC. The rearrangement links TRBV6-5 to TRBJ1-2, with D unclear. This CDR3 is 14 amino acids long. V was clipped by 2 bases and J by 2 bases, with 9 bases between them. Germline V gives CDR1 MNHEY, CDR2 SVGAGI.

This clonotype has ten or more counts. The chain combines TRBV6-1 with TRBJ2-3, with D possibly matching TRBD2 (5 bases). Trimming shortened V by 5 bases and J by 3 bases, and 12 bases separated the two germline ends. This CDR3 spans 14 amino acids. From germline, CDR1 is MNHNS and CDR2 SASEGT. The CDR3 DNA sequence: TGTGCCAGCAGTCCGAAAACGGGAACAGATACGCAGTATTTT. Translation gives CASSPKTGTDTQYF.

Points on this clonotype: An end of the junction differs from the germline gene, which may be a read error. The rearrangement links TRBV6-6 to TRBJ1-5; D gene uncertain. This CDR3 comprises 16 residues. Germline-derived CDR1 and CDR2 are MNHNY and SVGAGI (reference sequence). The CDR3 nucleotides are TGTGCCGGCAGTTACTCTGGGCCTCGAGGCAATCAGCCCCAGCATTTT. It encodes CAGSYSGPRGNQPQHF.

The sample holds a few counts of this clonotype. V is TRBV7-2 and J is TRBJ2-7; D might be TRBD1 (6 bases). Trimming shortened V by 5 bases and J by 5 bases, and 13 bases separated the two germline ends. This CDR3 has 13 amino acids. Germline CDR1 and CDR2: SGHTA and FQGNSA. CDR3 DNA: TGTGCCAGCAGCAGACAGGCCCGGGACGAGCAGTACTTC. Its translation: CASSRQARDEQYF.

The V call is TRBV28, the J call TRBJ2-5, with TRBD1 matching over 12 bases. Per germline, CDR1 MDHEN and CDR2 SYDVKM. V dropped 8 bases and J dropped 4; count of bases not matched to a gene: 17. This CDR3 has 18 residues. The CDR3 sequence is CASPYRDRGHWEGETQYF. In nucleotides, the CDR3 is TGTGCCAGCCCTTACCGGGACAGGGGGCATTGGGAAGGAGAGACCCAGTACTTC.

In its sample, this clonotype was seen a few times. The chain employs TRBV24-1 and TRBJ1-5, with 8 bases lining up with TRBD1. Losses at the gene ends were 5 bases for V and 2 bases for J; bases not matched to a gene: 4. The germline V gene has CDR1 KGHDR and CDR2 SFDVKD. CDR3 size: 15 residues. CDR3 sequence: CATSATGGGNQPQHF. Written as DNA, the CDR3 is TGTGCCACCAGTGCCACAGGGGGTGGCAATCAGCCCCAGCATTTT.

This clonotype has at least ten counts. The rearrangement links TRBV18 to TRBJ2-3; 11 nucleotides agree with TRBD2. Trimming cost V 3 bases and J 1 base; bases outside gene matches: 0. CDR3 length: 15 amino acids. The germline CDR1 and CDR2 sequences are KGHSH and LQKENI. CDR3 bases: TGTGCCAGCTCACCGACTAGCGGGGGCACAGATACGCAGTATTTT. It is translated as CASSPTSGGTDTQYF.

This clonotype was seen at least ten times. This chain uses TRBV7-2 with TRBJ2-1, with D possibly TRBD1 on 6 matching bases. Germline CDR1 is SGHTA and CDR2 is FQGNSA. Trimming removed 4 bases from V and 3 bases from J, with 10 bases in between. The CDR3 length is 14 residues. CDR3 in DNA: TGTGCCAGCAGCTCCCCAGGGGTCTACAATGAGCAGTTCTTC. This gives the protein CASSSPGVYNEQFF. The entire variable domain, with the rest obtained from reference TRBV7-2 and TRBJ2-1, is as follows: GAGVSQSPSNKVTEKGKDVELRCDPISGHTALYWYRQSLGQGLEFLIYFQGNSAPDKSGLPSDRFSAERTGGSVSTLTIQRTQQEDSAVYLCASSSPGVYNEQFFGPGTRLTVL.

This clonotype was seen repeatedly, ten times or more. The chain carries TRBV6-1 and TRBJ1-2; D remains unclear. Trimming left V 0 bases short and J 4 bases short, with 6 bases between. Germline-derived CDR1 and CDR2 are MNHNS and SASEGT. The CDR3 has 13 residues. The CDR3 loop is CASSEAPGYGYTF. The CDR3 DNA reads TGTGCCAGCAGTGAAGCGCCGGGCTATGGCTACACCTTC.

The chain uses TRBV7-2 and TRBJ1-1; 7 nucleotides align to TRBD1. Germline CDR1 is SGHTA and CDR2 is FQGNSA. The V gene end was trimmed by 5 bases and the J gene end by 6 bases; junction bases not matched to a gene: 12. CDR3 size: 15 residues. Here the CDR3 reads CASSPEGARVAEAFF. The CDR3 DNA reads as TGTGCCAGCAGCCCAGAGGGGGCCAGGGTCGCTGAAGCTTTCTTT.

The V call is TRBV28, the J call TRBJ2-7; 7 positions match TRBD1. The germline V gene encodes CDR1 MDHEN and CDR2 SYDVKM. Trimming cost V 2 bases and J 3 bases; bases outside gene matches: 4. This CDR3 region has 14 residues. The CDR3 is CASSLQRTGYEQYF. DNA of the CDR3: TGTGCCAGCAGTTTACAGCGGACAGGCTACGAGCAGTACTTC.

This clonotype appeared a few times. The gene calls are TRBV9 and TRBJ2-1, with TRBD2 matching over 8 bases. The germline V gene has CDR1 SGDLS and CDR2 YYNGEE. CDR3 length equals 15 residues. V gave up 3 bases and J gave up 2 bases; unmatched junction bases: 4. CDR3 nucleotide sequence: TGTGCCAGCAGCGACCTAGCGGGCGCCTACAATGAGCAGTTCTTC. Translation: CASSDLAGAYNEQFF.

This clonotype was detected only a few times. The chain links TRBV27 to TRBJ2-1, with 7 bases aligning to TRBD2. Germline lookup yields CDR1 MNHEY and CDR2 SMNVEV (reference sequence). Trimming removed 3 bases from V and 5 bases from J; junction bases left unmatched: 10. The CDR3 sequence is 16 residues long. As DNA, the CDR3 is TGTGCCAGCAGTTTTGGTCTACGGGGAGGGCACAATGAGCAGTTCTTC. Protein sequence: CASSFGLRGGHNEQFF.

This clonotype was detected many times. The V call is TRBV7-9, the J call TRBJ2-7; 8 nucleotides match TRBD2. V was pared by 10 bases and J by 2 bases, with 7 bases of the junction left unmatched. The length of the CDR3 is 13 residues. From germline, CDR1 is SEHNR and CDR2 FQNEAQ (reference sequence). As DNA, the CDR3 is TGTGCCACCACGAGCGGGAGACCCTACGAGCAGTACTTC. Translated, it gives CATTSGRPYEQYF. Full variable domain (missing parts from reference TRBV7-9 and TRBJ2-7): DTGVSQNPRHKITKRGQNVTFRCDPISEHNRLYWYRQTLGQGPEFLTYFQNEAQLEKSRLLSDRFSAERPKGSFSTLEIQRTEQGDSAMYLCATTSGRPYEQYFGPGTRLTVT.

This clonotype was recorded many times. The rearrangement uses TRBV7-2 and TRBJ2-3, with 10 positions matching TRBD2. J was trimmed by 7 bases and V by 5 bases; bases with no gene match: 9. This CDR3 is built from 15 residues. Germline V gene data show CDR1 as SGHTA and CDR2 as FQGNSA. The CDR3 loop is CASSMLAGEGNTQYF. DNA of the CDR3: TGTGCCAGCAGCATGCTAGCGGGAGAAGGGAATACGCAGTATTTT.

This clonotype was observed many times. The CDR3 sequence is CASMGGSGANVLTF. The CDR3 nucleotides are TGTGCCAGCATGGGGGGCTCTGGGGCCAACGTCCTGACTTTC. This chain uses TRBV2 with TRBJ2-6, with D tentatively TRBD2 (6 bases). CDR1 is SNHLY, CDR2 FYNNEI, per germline. The V and J ends lost 7 bases and 0 bases respectively, with 7 bases between them. CDR3 size: 14 residues.

The sample holds a few counts of this clonotype. This chain links TRBV9 with TRBJ2-1; D not resolved. The CDR3 is made up of 15 amino acids. From germline, CDR1 is SGDLS and CDR2 YYNGEE. The V gene lost 0 bases and the J gene lost 4 bases, with 11 bases spanning the gap. CDR3 nucleotides: TGTGCCAGCAGCGTAGAAGTGGACGGTTACAATGAGCAGTTCTTC. Protein: CASSVEVDGYNEQFF.

This clonotype has a count of ten or more. The chain is built from TRBV28 and TRBJ2-1; 9 positions match TRBD2. The CDR3 has 15 residues. Germline V gives CDR1 MDHEN, CDR2 SYDVKM. The V segment lost 1 base and the J segment 7 bases; nucleotides outside the gene matches: 5. The CDR3 region is CASSLLAGEGNEQFF. CDR3 nucleotides: TGTGCCAGCAGTTTATTAGCGGGAGAAGGGAATGAGCAGTTCTTC.

CDR3 residues: CASSEVPDRGNEKLFF. CDR3 nucleotides: TGTGCCAGCAGTGAAGTCCCTGACAGGGGGAATGAAAAACTGTTTTTT. The chain links TRBV6-1 to TRBJ1-4; TRBD1 agrees at 9 bases. Germline V gene lookup returns CDR1 MNHNS and CDR2 SASEGT. After removal of 1 base from V and 5 bases from J, the junction contained 5 bases not matched to a gene. The CDR3 consists of 16 residues.

This clonotype was recorded many times. The genes are TRBV6-5 and TRBJ1-5, with 7 bases identical to TRBD1. The CDR3 loop spans 14 amino acids. The ends lost 2 bases at V and 3 bases at J; junction bases unmatched: 1. Germline CDR1 reads MNHEY; CDR2 reads SVGAGI. CDR3 in DNA: TGTGCCAGCAGTTACGACAGGGCCAATCAGCCCCAGCATTTT. Protein: CASSYDRANQPQHF.

This clonotype was seen at least ten times. J is TRBJ2-3 and V is TRBV2; D ambiguous. The CDR3 sequence is 12 residues long. Germline CDR1 SNHLY, CDR2 FYNNEI. Trimming removed 4 bases from V and 2 bases from J, with 4 bases in between. The CDR3 nucleotides are TGTGCCAGCAGTGGGGTCACAGATACGCAGTATTTT. Protein product: CASSGVTDTQYF.